These 30 T cell receptor beta chains were sequenced from one sample in a study of CD8 T cells in Susac syndrome. It was with random hexamers that roughly 0.5 to 1 ug RNA was reverse transcribed. TCRdb re-called the immunoSEQ multiplex PCR reads with MiXCR, one entry per CDR3 protein. The table has over 150,000 distinct CDR3 sequences, more than 90% seen once; the top ten hold under 0.095%. Sequencing was done on a sample of CD4+ T cells from PBMCs. These receptors all stem from a human donor with multiple sclerosis.

This clonotype was counted once. The chain joins TRBV7-2 to TRBJ2-1; maybe TRBD2 (7 bases). CDR3 length: 13 residues. From germline, CDR1 is SGHTA and CDR2 FQGNSA. V lost 8 bases, J lost 2 bases, and 10 bases lay in between. CDR3 protein: CASQGRAYNEQFF. The CDR3 bases are TGTGCCAGCCAGGGGAGGGCCTACAATGAGCAGTTCTTC. Variable domain in full (rest from reference TRBV7-2 and TRBJ2-1): GAGVSQSPSNKVTEKGKDVELRCDPISGHTALYWYRQSLGQGLEFLIYFQGNSAPDKSGLPSDRFSAERTGGSVSTLTIQRTQQEDSAVYLCASQGRAYNEQFFGPGTRLTVL.

The rearrangement links TRBV4-1 to TRBJ1-2, with D unresolved. The CDR3 has 13 residues. V was clipped by 3 bases and J by 4 bases, with 9 bases between them. Germline CDR1 reads MGHRA; CDR2 reads YSYEKL. The CDR3 region has the DNA TGCGCCAGCAGCCAGAGCAGTCCCTATGGCTACACCTTC. Amino acids: CASSQSSPYGYTF.

The CDR3 spells CASSELTGPYTEAFF. CDR3 bases: TGTGCCAGCAGTGAATTGACAGGCCCTTACACTGAAGCTTTCTTT. The chain has TRBV6-1 and TRBJ1-1; tentative D call: TRBD1 (6 bases). CDR1 and CDR2 (germline): MNHNS, SASEGT. The CDR3 loop spans 15 amino acids. The V gene lost 2 bases and the J gene lost 3 bases, with 13 bases spanning the gap.

V is TRBV15 and J is TRBJ2-2, with no clear D. Germline lookup yields CDR1 LNHNV and CDR2 YYDKDF (reference sequence). The CDR3 loop spans 15 amino acids. Trimming left V 0 bases short and J 1 base short, with 6 bases between. The CDR3 sequence is CATSRDKGNTGELFF. CDR3 sequence (DNA): TGTGCCACCAGCAGAGATAAGGGGAACACCGGGGAGCTGTTTTTT. Looking up the rest from reference TRBV15 and TRBJ2-2 gives the full variable domain: DAMVIQNPRYQVTQFGKPVTLSCSQTLNHNVMYWYQQKSSQAPKLLFHYYDKDFNNEADTPDNFQSRRPNTSFCFLDIRSPGLGDTAMYLCATSRDKGNTGELFFGEGSRLTVL.

The chain is built from TRBV7-9 and TRBJ2-5; TRBD2 agrees at 13 bases. The J call may be in error: the DNA end matches TRBJ2-7 better. Germline CDR1 is SEHNR and CDR2 is FQNEAQ (reference sequence). The CDR3 sequence is 18 residues long. This CDR3 reads CASSLGVWTSGSRSEQYF. Here the CDR3 DNA reads TGTGCCAGCAGCTTAGGCGTTTGGACTAGCGGGAGTCGATCCGAGCAGTACTTC.

The table lists this clonotype with a count of one. The chain carries TRBV24-1 and TRBJ2-1; tentative D call: TRBD1 (5 bases). The germline V gene has CDR1 KGHDR and CDR2 SFDVKD. V lost 6 bases, J lost 7 bases, and 9 bases lay in between. This CDR3 is built from 12 residues. DNA for the CDR3: TGTGCCACCAGTAGGAAGGGGAATGAGCAGTTCTTC. Its protein product is CATSRKGNEQFF.

The chain recombines TRBV6-2 or TRBV6-3 with TRBJ2-1; D remains unclear. The CDR3 length is 12 residues. V shed 6 bases and J shed 6 bases, with 9 bases lying between them. The germline gives CDR1 MNHEY, CDR2 SVGEGT. The CDR3: CASSRRSNEQFF. The CDR3 DNA reads TGTGCCAGCAGCCGGAGATCCAATGAGCAGTTCTTC.

J is TRBJ1-5 and V is TRBV3-1; the match to TRBD1 covers 8 bases. The CDR3 contains 13 residues. The germline CDR1 and CDR2 sequences are LGHDT and YNNKEL (reference sequence). V was clipped by 3 bases and J by 7 bases; unmatched bases: 2. The CDR3 loop reads CASSQDRVQPQHF. CDR3 in DNA: TGTGCCAGCAGCCAGGACAGGGTGCAGCCCCAGCATTTT.

This clonotype was detected only once. The chain links TRBV12-3 or TRBV12-4 to TRBJ1-5; 7 nucleotides align to TRBD1. The V gene end was trimmed by 6 bases and the J gene end by 6 bases; junction bases not matched to a gene: 2. The CDR3 spans 12 residues. CDR3 sequence: CASRQGIQPQHF. The CDR3 DNA reads as TGTGCCAGCAGACAGGGGATTCAGCCCCAGCATTTT.

J is TRBJ2-2 and V is TRBV4-1; no firm D call. The germline V gene encodes CDR1 MGHRA and CDR2 YSYEKL. Trimming cost V 1 base and J 7 bases, with 7 bases left between them. This CDR3 comprises 13 residues. DNA of the CDR3: TGCGCCAGCAGCCAAGCCCTCAGCGGGGAGCTGTTTTTT. This translates into CASSQALSGELFF.

This clonotype has just one count. V gene TRBV24-1 combines with J gene TRBJ2-1; D is undetermined. CDR1 is KGHDR and CDR2 is SFDVKD in the germline V gene. CDR3 size: 12 residues. V was trimmed by 1 base and J by 8 bases, leaving 5 bases between them. The chain's CDR3 is CATSDLNDEQFF. For the CDR3, the DNA is TGTGCCACCAGTGATTTAAATGATGAGCAGTTCTTC.

This clonotype was recorded a few times. The chain recombines TRBV30 with TRBJ1-5; 8 bases are a match to TRBD1. CDR3 length equals 13 residues. Trimming removed 7 bases from V and 2 bases from J; junction bases left unmatched: 4. Germline assignment: CDR1 GTSNPN and CDR2 SVGIG (reference sequence). The DNA for the CDR3 is TGTGCCTTTTCGACAGGGGGCAATCAGCCCCAGCATTTT. Translating gives CAFSTGGNQPQHF. Full variable domain (remainder filled in from reference TRBV30 and TRBJ1-5): SQTIHQWPATLVQPVGSPLSLECTVEGTSNPNLYWYRQAAGRGLQLLFYSVGIGQISSEVPQNLSASRPQDRQFILSSKKLLLSDSGFYLCAFSTGGNQPQHFGDGTRLSIL.

This clonotype has just a few counts. This rearrangement joins TRBV20-1 to TRBJ2-3; D gene uncertain. V lost 3 bases and J lost 6, with 10 bases in between. The CDR3 totals 12 residues. Looked up from germline, CDR1 is DFQATT and CDR2 is SNEGSKA (reference sequence). CDR3 coding DNA: TGCAGTGCTAGGCCCCCACGGGATACGCAGTATTTT. Encoded protein: CSARPPRDTQYF.

CDR3 residues: CASSFAGGQGNTIYF. DNA of the CDR3: TGTGCCAGCAGCTTTGCTGGGGGCCAAGGAAACACCATATATTTT. The chain has TRBV7-3 and TRBJ1-3; D perhaps matches TRBD1 (6 bases). This CDR3 has 15 residues. Trimming cost V 3 bases and J 4 bases, with 13 bases left between them. CDR1 and CDR2 (germline): SGHTA, FQGTGA.

The genes are TRBV9 and TRBJ1-2; the D gene is possibly TRBD1 (5 bases). CDR1 is SGDLS, CDR2 YYNGEE, per germline. This CDR3 spans 14 amino acids. Trimming left V 2 bases short and J 8 bases short, with 16 bases between. CDR3 DNA sequence: TGTGCCAGCAGCGTCGGCGAGGGGCGAGGGGGCTACACCTTC. Encoded protein: CASSVGEGRGGYTF. Based on the CDR3 plus reference TRBV9 and TRBJ1-2, the full variable domain is DSGVTQTPKHLITATGQRVTLRCSPRSGDLSVYWYQQSLDQGLQFLIQYYNGEERAKGNILERFSAQQFPDLHSELNLSSLELGDSALYFCASSVGEGRGGYTFGSGTRLTVV.

The chain combines TRBV30 with TRBJ2-7, with D possibly being TRBD1 or TRBD2 (5 bases each). The CDR3 has 14 residues. The V end lost 2 bases, the J end lost 5 bases, and 16 bases lay between the germline ends. The germline gives CDR1 GTSNPN, CDR2 SVGIG (reference sequence). This CDR3 is CAWSSRSWDHEQYF. The CDR3 DNA sequence: TGTGCCTGGAGTTCGAGGAGTTGGGACCACGAGCAGTACTTC.

This clonotype was seen only once. The chain employs TRBV20-1 and TRBJ1-2, with 7 bases aligning to TRBD1. V shed 6 bases and J 7 bases; nucleotides not matched to a gene: 5. The CDR3 sequence is 11 residues long. CDR1 is DFQATT, CDR2 SNEGSKA, per germline (reference sequence). The CDR3 loop is CSAFDRVGYTF. The CDR3 coding sequence is TGCAGTGCCTTCGACAGGGTTGGCTACACCTTC.

V usage is TRBV5-1 and J usage is TRBJ2-1; 7 bases map to TRBD1. This CDR3 has 14 residues. The V segment lost 0 bases and the J segment 6 bases; nucleotides outside the gene matches: 3. Germline V gene sequence: CDR1 SGHRS, CDR2 YFSETQ. The CDR3 spells CASSLAGTVNEQFF. The CDR3 nucleotides read TGCGCCAGCAGCTTGGCGGGGACAGTCAATGAGCAGTTCTTC. Full variable domain (remainder filled in from reference TRBV5-1 and TRBJ2-1): KAGVTQTPRYLIKTRGQQVTLSCSPISGHRSVSWYQQTPGQGLQFLFEYFSETQRNKGNFPGRFSGRQFSNSRSEMNVSTLELGDSALYLCASSLAGTVNEQFFGPGTRLTVL.

The genes are TRBV12-3 or TRBV12-4 and TRBJ2-2, with D possibly being TRBD2 (5 bases). V lost 4 bases and J 7 bases, leaving 16 bases between the germline ends. CDR3 length: 15 residues. The CDR3 loop is CASSSRAGILGELFF. The CDR3 DNA follows: TGTGCCAGCAGTTCACGCGCCGGGATCCTCGGGGAGCTGTTTTTT.

The rearrangement links TRBV30 to TRBJ1-5; no firm D call. The ends were cut back, 1 base at V and 7 bases at J, with 11 bases in the middle. There are 13 residues in the CDR3. Per the germline V gene, CDR1 is GTSNPN and CDR2 is SVGIG (reference sequence). CDR3 protein: CAWSAGTGQPQHF. The CDR3 nucleotides are TGTGCCTGGAGTGCAGGCACCGGCCAGCCCCAGCATTTT.

The rearrangement links TRBV5-4 to TRBJ1-2; 9 positions agree with TRBD1. With V trimmed by 1 base and J by 7 bases, 5 bases remained unmatched. The CDR3 sequence is 14 residues long. Germline lookup yields CDR1 SGHNT and CDR2 YYREEE (reference sequence). For the CDR3, the DNA is TGTGCCAGCAGCTTGCGCGAGACAGGGGGTGGCTACACCTTC. As protein: CASSLRETGGGYTF.

The CDR3 coding sequence is TGTGCCAGCACCAATGGGCACCTACAGTACTTC. This translates into CASTNGHLQYF. The rearrangement uses TRBV6-5 and TRBJ2-7; the D is unclear. Germline CDR1 and CDR2: MNHEY and SVGAGI. The CDR3 has 11 amino acids. The ends were cut back, 7 bases at V and 10 bases at J, with 14 bases in the middle.

This chain links TRBV29-1 with TRBJ1-2; D possibly corresponds to TRBD1 (5 bases). The length of the CDR3 is 12 residues. The germline gives CDR1 SQVTM, CDR2 ANQGSEA. Trimming stripped 6 bases from V and 8 bases from J, with 16 bases between. The CDR3 protein is CSVGGNFLGYTF. The CDR3 DNA sequence: TGCAGCGTGGGGGGAAACTTTTTGGGCTACACCTTC.

The chain is built from TRBV3-1 and TRBJ2-1, with D possibly being TRBD2 (6 bases). Germline CDR1 is LGHDT and CDR2 is YNNKEL (reference sequence). V was clipped by 1 base and J by 9 bases, with 10 bases between them. This CDR3 spans 13 amino acids. CDR3 DNA sequence: TGTGCCAGCAGCCAAGCACTAGCTATTGAGCAGTTCTTC. Its translation: CASSQALAIEQFF.

The chain carries TRBV27 and TRBJ2-5; D call uncertain. Trimming cost V 8 bases and J 3 bases, with 16 bases left between them. The CDR3 covers 14 residues. The germline V gene has CDR1 MNHEY and CDR2 SMNVEV (reference sequence). As DNA, the CDR3 is TGTGCCAGCCGCCAGCCCGGTCTGGAAGAGACCCAGTACTTC. Amino acid sequence: CASRQPGLEETQYF.

V gene TRBV12-3 or TRBV12-4 combines with J gene TRBJ2-2; no clear D. Trimming removed 5 bases from V and 11 bases from J, with 9 bases in between. CDR3 length: 11 residues. CDR3: CASSLSRELFF. CDR3 sequence (DNA): TGTGCCAGCAGTCTCTCCAGAGAGCTGTTTTTT.

The chain couples TRBV30 to TRBJ2-3; D remains unclear. Per germline, CDR1 GTSNPN and CDR2 SVGIG (reference sequence). V shed 2 bases and J shed 4 bases, with 7 bases lying between them. The CDR3 has 12 residues. CDR3: CAWSSSADTQYF. Here the CDR3 DNA reads TGTGCCTGGAGTAGTAGTGCAGATACGCAGTATTTT.

The V call is TRBV4-1, the J call TRBJ2-7; tentative D call: TRBD2 (6 bases). Trimming removed 0 bases at V and 4 bases at J, with 16 bases between. Germline assignment: CDR1 MGHRA and CDR2 YSYEKL. This CDR3 region has 16 residues. CDR3 region: CASSQDHIGGRYEQYF. CDR3 nucleotides: TGCGCCAGCAGCCAAGATCATATCGGGGGACGGTACGAGCAGTACTTC.

The rearrangement uses TRBV29-1 and TRBJ1-1, with D unclear. Germline loops: CDR1 SQVTM, CDR2 ANQGSEA. There are 14 residues in the CDR3. The V and J ends lost 4 bases and 0 bases respectively, with 12 bases between them. CDR3 residues: CSVGRSTLNTEAFF. In DNA form, the CDR3 reads TGCAGCGTTGGAAGGTCAACCTTGAACACTGAAGCTTTCTTT.

This chain joins TRBV6-2 or TRBV6-3 and TRBJ1-1; maybe TRBD1 (6 bases). The length of the CDR3 is 12 residues. The V end lost 6 bases, the J end lost 1 base, and 6 bases lay between the germline ends. Per the germline V gene, CDR1 is MNHEY and CDR2 is SVGEGT. The CDR3 here is CASRTGNTEAFF. The CDR3 DNA follows: TGTGCCAGCAGGACAGGGAACACTGAAGCTTTCTTT.